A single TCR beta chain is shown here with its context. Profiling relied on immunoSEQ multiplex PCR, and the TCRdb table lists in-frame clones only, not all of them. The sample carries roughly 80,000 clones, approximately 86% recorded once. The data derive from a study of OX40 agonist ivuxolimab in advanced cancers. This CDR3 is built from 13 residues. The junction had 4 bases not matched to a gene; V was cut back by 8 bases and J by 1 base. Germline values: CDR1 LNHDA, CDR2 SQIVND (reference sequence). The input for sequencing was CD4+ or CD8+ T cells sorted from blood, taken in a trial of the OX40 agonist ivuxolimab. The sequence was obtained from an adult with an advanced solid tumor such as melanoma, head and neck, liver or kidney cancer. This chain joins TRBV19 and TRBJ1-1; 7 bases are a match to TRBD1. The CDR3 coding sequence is TGTGCCAGTCGACGACAGGGGAACACTGAAGCTTTCTTT. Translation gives CASRRQGNTEAFF.